This T cell receptor (beta chain) derives from a study of T-cell reconstitution after alpha-beta-depleted transplantation in children. The sample holds many counts of this clonotype. What it binds is unknown. Overall study findings and caveats: The study traced high day-60 TCRbeta diversity in some patients to surviving recipient T cells and thymic progenitors. Among T cells one year after transplant, newly produced cells accounted for most counts and diversity. There were reportedly several hundred expanded graft clones from which alpha-beta T cells came about two months after transplant.

V was pared by 3 bases and J by 6 bases, with 5 bases of the junction left unmatched. Germline V gene lookup returns CDR1 SGHTA and CDR2 FQGNSA. CDR3 length: 15 amino acids. A library of TCRbeta sequences, prepared with unique molecular identifiers, was generated. TCRdb re-derived calls from the PCR reads in MiXCR, one entry per CDR3 protein. Of approximately 800,000 distinct CDR3 sequences in the sample, around 17% were seen once. Sequencing was performed on PBMCs, mostly from graft donor cells, taken 360 days after TCRalphabeta/CD19-depleted stem cell transplant. The sequence was obtained from a male patient younger than 18 who had a stem cell transplant for acute lymphoblastic leukemia, so the T cells may come from the graft donor. V gene TRBV7-2 combines with J gene TRBJ2-1, with 10 bases lining up with TRBD2. The CDR3 bases are TGTGCCAGCAGCTTCTGGGTAGCGGGAGGCAATGAGCAGTTCTTC. Its protein is CASSFWVAGGNEQFF.